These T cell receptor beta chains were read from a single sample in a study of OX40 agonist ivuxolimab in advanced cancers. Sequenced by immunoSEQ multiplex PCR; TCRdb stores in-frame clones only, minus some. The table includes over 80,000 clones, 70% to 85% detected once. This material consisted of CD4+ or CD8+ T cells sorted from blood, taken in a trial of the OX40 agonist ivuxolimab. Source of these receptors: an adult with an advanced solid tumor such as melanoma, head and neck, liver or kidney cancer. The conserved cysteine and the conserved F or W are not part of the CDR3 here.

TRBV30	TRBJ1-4	AWSETGGGEKLF
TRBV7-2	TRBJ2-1	ASSLVGLAGGWNEQF
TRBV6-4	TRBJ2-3	ASTESSGGATDTQY
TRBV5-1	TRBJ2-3	ASSLRTASSTDTQY
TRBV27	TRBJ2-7	ASSFLGSYEQY
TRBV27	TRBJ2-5	ASSFGSGKETQY
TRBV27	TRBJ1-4	ASSPQGNEKLF
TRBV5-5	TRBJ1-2	ASSFQGGGYT
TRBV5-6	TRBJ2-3	ASSFARRAPGPEGDTQY
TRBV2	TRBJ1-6	ASSVGEPNSPLH
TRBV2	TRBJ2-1	ASTRDRGDNEQF
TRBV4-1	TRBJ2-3	ASSQASPSTDTQY
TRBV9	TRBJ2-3	ASSVEPQRPDTQY